The text below deals with one TCR beta chain. The antigen is undetermined. Measured with immunoSEQ multiplex PCR; TCRdb has only the in-frame clones, and not every one. The repertoire has about 9,100 clones, 75% to 80% of them found once; the top ten carry around 19%. These data are taken from a study of T cell clones after liver transplantation. Study information: Post-transplant blood was tracked for graft-donor-reactive T cell clones identified in a pre-transplant mixed lymphocyte reaction.

Thawed unstimulated PBMCs were FACS-sorted by CD3, CD4 and CD8 into two populations. The germline V gene encodes CDR1 SGHRS and CDR2 YFSETQ. Trimming stripped 0 bases from V and 4 bases from J, with 22 bases between. The CDR3 is 18 residues long. Points from the study as a whole: A larger donor-reactive than third-party decline suggested partial antigen-specific deletion. The donor-reactive repertoire was only partly measurable in a couple of subjects, lacking donor cells.

Specimen: CD8+ T cells from blood, collected before liver transplant. The sequence was obtained from a human donor who received a liver transplant. The rearrangement links TRBV5-1 to TRBJ1-1, with D maybe TRBD1 (6 bases). In nucleotides, the CDR3 is TGCGCCAGCAGCTTGGGGTTTCAGGGGCGCGTGACGGGCACTGAAGCTTTCTTT. Its translation: CASSLGFQGRVTGTEAFF. The variable domain in full, with the rest retrieved from reference TRBV5-1 and TRBJ1-1, is KAGVTQTPRYLIKTRGQQVTLSCSPISGHRSVSWYQQTPGQGLQFLFEYFSETQRNKGNFPGRFSGRQFSNSRSEMNVSTLELGDSALYLCASSLGFQGRVTGTEAFFGQGTRLTVV.